This note documents a single TCR beta chain sequence. Its antigen is not known. The CDR3 totals 14 residues. V lost 3 bases to trimming and J lost 11 bases, with 19 bases between them. From germline, CDR1 is SGHTA and CDR2 FQGNSA. Those with hyperthyroidism were 18 to 65 years old, newly diagnosed, and ill for under 2 months. A patient was excluded if there was uncontrolled infection, other autoimmune disease, pregnancy or lactation. The data derive from a study of T cells in Graves' hyperthyroidism and ophthalmopathy. Study-level results: The model made its ophthalmopathy prediction, and onset followed a median around 6.5 months later. The blood repertoire included most of the expanded thyroid clonotypes above 0.001.

RNA transcripts provided the source from which TCR beta CDR3 regions were amplified. TCR CDR3 underwent first-round RT-PCR with the HTBI primer set. TCRdb used MiXCR to reprocess the multiplex PCR reads, holding one entry per CDR3 protein. This table has roughly 100,000 distinct CDR3 sequences, about 50% appearing once. This clonotype was obtained from a man aged 35 to 55 with Graves' hyperthyroidism. The chain is built from TRBV7-2 and TRBJ1-1; no clear D gene. Sequences were obtained from blood. The CDR3 spells CASSFLTRSIDAFF. CDR3 in DNA: TGTGCCAGCAGCTTTTTGACCCGTAGTATTGACGCTTTCTTT.